Included here is one TCR beta chain sequence, with context. The data belong to a study of blood T cell repertoires in COVID-19. Per the authors' pipeline: Researchers report that nucleated cell counts were estimated from reference gene primer amplification. Sequencing was performed with immunoSEQ multiplex PCR; in TCRdb, only in-frame clones are kept and a portion is missing. The V and J calls and clone size are taken from that table; D and trimming were inferred from the DNA. The sample contains some 120,000 clones, 74% of which appear only once. J gave up 4 bases and V 1 base, and 5 bases lay outside the gene matches. CDR1 is MGHRA and CDR2 is YSYEKL in the germline V gene. The CDR3 has 16 amino acids.

The sequencing sample was made of peripheral blood. V is TRBV4-1 and J is TRBJ2-5; TRBD2 matches 11 bases. The clonotype was recovered from a man at least 80 years old with COVID-19, enrolled during active disease. CDR3 sequence reads: CASSQVLAGGAETQYF. The CDR3 region has the DNA TGCGCCAGCAGCCAAGTCTTAGCGGGAGGGGCAGAGACCCAGTACTTC.